This entry features one T cell receptor beta chain sequence. There is no known antigen for this receptor. No clone much larger than this one lies a single base away; base qualities are absent. The immunoSEQ Assay, a bias-controlled multiplex PCR, was used to amplify TCRbeta CDR3 regions from genomic DNA. Regarding the original processing steps: The number of nucleated cells in each sample was estimated by amplification of reference gene primers within the assay. Sequence reads were collapsed and filtered to measure the absolute abundance of every unique TCRbeta CDR3 rearrangement. For each sample, productive Simpson clonality was calculated as the square root of Simpson's diversity index across productive rearrangements. The clones in this table, taken by TCRdb from immuneACCESS, are in-frame only. Not every clone is retained; where verified, under half of the shortfall comes from an unresolved V gene, and the cause of the rest is unknown. The DNA gave D and trimming, while V, J and clone size come from that table. Present in this sample are fewer than 150,000 clones, around 79% of which were seen just once. The ten most abundant clones make up 20% of the sample.

Each collaborating institution followed its own protocols to collect whole blood in K2EDTA tubes. For TCRbeta analysis, collaborators shipped samples as frozen whole blood, isolated PBMCs, or DNA extracted from either of those sample types. From the germline V gene (reference sequence), CDR1 is SGHNT and CDR2 is YYREEE. V loses 1 base of germline sequence and J loses 1 base, and the interval between the two ends is 11 bases. Including cysteine and phenylalanine, the CDR3 has 15 amino acids. Only CDR3 DNA is held: 45 bases, read in frame from base 1. This sample is part of a study of blood T cell repertoires in COVID-19 (dated by TCRdb to 2020 to 2022). Some background on the complete study: The collaborator samples originated in the United States, Italy and Spain and spanned the acute and convalescent phases of COVID-19. The prospective study material was composed of cDNA or gDNA derived from T cells, B-cell-depleted T cells, or PBMCs. The dataset comprised deeply sampled blood TCRbeta repertoires from subjects exposed to, actively infected with, or recovered from COVID-19. The repertoires were released in a freely available public database meant as a resource for research on the immune response to SARS-CoV-2. The samples were drawn from the first 160 participants of the ongoing ImmuneRACE study and from over a thousand subjects provided by 6 global collaborators. Sample metadata almost always included a de-identified subject ID, COVID-19 status, age in years and sex. Where available, HLA class I and class II types were taken from metadata supplied by the sample provider and were not determined by assay-based typing.

The investigation overall reported the following: Clinical and demographic metadata were provided uncurated, with the amount varying by source and participant.

Recombination joined TRBV5-4 with TRBJ1-2; a tentative D call is TRBD1 (5 bases match). The receptor was derived from an elderly man with acute or convalescent COVID-19. Sequenced input: peripheral blood. CDR3 region: CASSLTPDSNYGYTF. In nucleotides, the sequence is TGTGCCAGCAGCTTGACCCCAGACAGTAACTATGGCTACACCTTC.